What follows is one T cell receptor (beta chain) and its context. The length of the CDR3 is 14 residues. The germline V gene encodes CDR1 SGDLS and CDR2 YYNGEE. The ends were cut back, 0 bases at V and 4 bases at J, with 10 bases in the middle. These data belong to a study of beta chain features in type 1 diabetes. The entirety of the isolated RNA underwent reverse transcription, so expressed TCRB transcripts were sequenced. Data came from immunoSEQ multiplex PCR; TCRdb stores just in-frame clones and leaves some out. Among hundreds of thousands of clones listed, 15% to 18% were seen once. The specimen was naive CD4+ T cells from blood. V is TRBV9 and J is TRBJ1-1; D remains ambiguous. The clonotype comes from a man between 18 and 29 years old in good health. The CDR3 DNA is TGTGCCAGCAGCGTAGACGCGGAAGGCACTGAAGCTTTCTTT. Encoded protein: CASSVDAEGTEAFF.